This TCR beta chain was sequenced during a study of cytomegalovirus exposure and HLA in healthy donors. Study summary: In a previous analysis, 117 million unique TCR beta sequences were found from 170 million or so T cells. Study conclusions and caveats: The study listed 150 to 200 cytomegalovirus-associated TCR beta chains. TCR beta V- and J-gene trimming, according to a later analysis, was linked to a missense DCLRE1C variant. Most TCR sequences were seen very rarely across donors, but some public TCRs occurred in many.

The PCR contained 60 Vbeta and 13 Jbeta primers. Some clones are missing from TCRdb's copy, which holds only in-frame ones; the method was immunoSEQ multiplex PCR. The sample lists 100,000 to 150,000 clones; around 80% were seen once. The V gene lost 6 bases and the J gene lost 4 bases, with 15 bases spanning the gap. Germline lookup yields CDR1 MNHEY and CDR2 SVGAGI. This CDR3 has 14 amino acids. About this clone: Its target is not known.

The rearrangement uses TRBV6-5 and TRBJ2-5, with D possibly being TRBD1 (6 bases). Sequenced sample: PBMCs. The TCR comes from a man under 40 in good health and CMV-seronegative. The chain's CDR3 is CASRFRDITETQYF. The CDR3 DNA reads TGTGCCAGCAGATTCCGGGACATAACAGAGACCCAGTACTTC.